The clone carrying this TCR beta chain was seen many times. CDR1 SGHVS and CDR2 FNYEAQ come from the germline V gene. The CDR3 sequence is 16 residues long. V lost 3 bases to trimming and J lost 6 bases; unmatched junction nucleotides: 4. This entry is derived from a study of human T cells and chemical hapten exposure. Study context: Diagnoses of alopecia areata, totalis or universalis occurred in mostly female patients.

TCRdb reprocessed the RACE reads with MiXCR, giving one entry per CDR3 protein. Here the sample spans approximately 100,000 distinct CDR3 sequences, roughly 9% being singletons. Indicated time point: patch test 2, 6 weeks after DPC sensitization. Treatment here: therapeutic diphenylcyclopropenone sensitization with weekly scalp DPC. The receptor was isolated from a woman aged 40 to 49 with alopecia areata. Some clones in this sample may be carry-over from other donors' samples. The chain employs TRBV7-6 and TRBJ2-2, with 13 bases lining up with TRBD2. This material consisted of whole blood, taken in connection with sensitization to the hapten diphenylcyclopropenone (DPC). CDR3 in DNA: TGTGCCAGCAGCTTTCGACTAGCGGGGGGTTCCGGGGAGCTGTTTTTT. Translation: CASSFRLAGGSGELFF.